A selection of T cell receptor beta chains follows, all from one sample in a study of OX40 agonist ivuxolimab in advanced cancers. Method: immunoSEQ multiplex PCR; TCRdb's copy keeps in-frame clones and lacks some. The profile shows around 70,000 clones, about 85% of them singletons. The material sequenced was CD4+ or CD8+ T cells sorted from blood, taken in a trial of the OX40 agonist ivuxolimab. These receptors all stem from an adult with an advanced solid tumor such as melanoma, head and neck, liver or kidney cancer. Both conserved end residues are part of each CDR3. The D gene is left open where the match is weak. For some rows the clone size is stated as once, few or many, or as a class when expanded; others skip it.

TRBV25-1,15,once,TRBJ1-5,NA,CASSEGGIGNQPQHF,TGTGCCAGCAGTGAGGGGGGGATAGGCAATCAGCCCCAGCATTTT
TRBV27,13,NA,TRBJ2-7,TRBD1,CASSPRTGFEQYF,TGTGCCAGCAGTCCCCGGACAGGGTTCGAGCAGTACTTC
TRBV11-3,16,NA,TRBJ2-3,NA,CASSLEAAPGTDTQYF,TGTGCCAGCAGCTTAGAAGCTGCTCCAGGGACAGATACGCAGTATTTT
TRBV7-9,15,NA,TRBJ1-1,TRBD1,CASSLDRQGDTEAFF,TGTGCCAGCAGCTTAGATCGTCAGGGGGACACTGAAGCTTTCTTT
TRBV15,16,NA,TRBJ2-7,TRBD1,CATSRGRTGGSYEQYF,TGTGCCACCAGCAGAGGGAGGACAGGGGGCTCCTACGAGCAGTACTTC
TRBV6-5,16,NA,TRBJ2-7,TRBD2,CASSYRGLADPYEQYF,TGTGCCAGCAGTTACCGGGGACTAGCGGATCCCTACGAGCAGTACTTC
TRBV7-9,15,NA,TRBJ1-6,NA,CASSLEGAVGSPLHF,TGTGCCAGCAGCTTAGAAGGGGCCGTCGGTTCACCCCTCCACTTT
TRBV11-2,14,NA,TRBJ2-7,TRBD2,CASSLTSANEEQYF,TGTGCCAGCAGCTTGACTAGCGCTAACGAAGAGCAGTACTTC
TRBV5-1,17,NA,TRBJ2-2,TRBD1,CASSLGQGLGNTGELFF,TGCGCCAGCAGCTTGGGACAGGGGTTGGGGAACACCGGGGAGCTGTTTTTT
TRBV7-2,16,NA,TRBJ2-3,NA,CASSLGSTRTTDTQYF,TGTGCCAGCAGCTTAGGGAGCACTAGAACCACAGATACGCAGTATTTT
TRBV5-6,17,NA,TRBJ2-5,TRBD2,CASSLVRGGPVQETQYF,TGTGCCAGCAGCTTGGTGCGGGGGGGGCCGGTACAAGAGACCCAGTACTTC
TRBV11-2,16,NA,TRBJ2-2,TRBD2,CASSLRTSVNTGELFF,TGTGCCAGCAGCCTCCGGACTAGCGTAAACACCGGGGAGCTGTTTTTT
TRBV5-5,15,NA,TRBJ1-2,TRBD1,CASSLGQGHGYGYTF,TGTGCCAGCAGCTTGGGACAGGGTCATGGCTATGGCTACACCTTC
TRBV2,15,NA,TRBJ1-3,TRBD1,CASNDGTGAGNTIYF,TGTGCCAGCAACGACGGGACAGGGGCGGGAAACACCATATATTTT
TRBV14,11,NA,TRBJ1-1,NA,CASSQRGEAFF,TGTGCCAGCAGCCAGAGGGGTGAAGCTTTCTTT
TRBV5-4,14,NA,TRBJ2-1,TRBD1,CASSSVGTDNEQFF,TGTGCCAGCAGCTCAGTAGGGACAGACAATGAGCAGTTCTTC
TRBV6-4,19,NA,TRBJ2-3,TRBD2,CASSDQLGTSGGVWDTQYF,TGTGCCAGCAGTGACCAACTTGGGACTAGCGGGGGAGTGTGGGATACGCAGTATTTT
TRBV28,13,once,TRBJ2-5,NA,CASSLRTPETQYF,TGTGCCAGCAGTTTACGGACACCCGAGACCCAGTACTTC
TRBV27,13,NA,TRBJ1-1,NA,CASRGTANTEAFF,TGTGCCAGCAGAGGGACGGCGAACACTGAAGCTTTCTTT
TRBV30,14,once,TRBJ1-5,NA,CAWSVRQFNQPQHF,TGTGCCTGGAGTGTTCGACAGTTCAATCAGCCCCAGCATTTT
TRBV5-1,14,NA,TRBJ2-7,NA,CASSLARQSYEQYF,TGCGCCAGCAGCTTGGCTAGGCAGTCCTACGAGCAGTACTTC
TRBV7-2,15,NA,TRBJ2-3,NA,CASSFDGGGTDTQYF,TGTGCCAGCAGCTTTGACGGGGGCGGCACAGATACGCAGTATTTT
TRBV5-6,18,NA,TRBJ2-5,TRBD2,CASSPRRAGGPLEETQYF,TGTGCCAGCAGCCCCCGCCGAGCGGGAGGGCCTCTCGAAGAGACCCAGTACTTC
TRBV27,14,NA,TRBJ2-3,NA,CASSLSAATDTQYF,TGTGCCAGCAGTTTATCTGCCGCCACAGATACGCAGTATTTT
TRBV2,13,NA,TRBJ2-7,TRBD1,CASSRQGQNEQYF,TGTGCCAGCAGCCGACAGGGGCAGAATGAGCAGTACTTC
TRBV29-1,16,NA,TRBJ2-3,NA,CSVDTAGWLSTDTQYF,TGCAGCGTTGATACGGCAGGGTGGTTGAGCACAGATACGCAGTATTTT
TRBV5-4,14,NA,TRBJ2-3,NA,CASSQGGFTDTQYF,TGTGCCAGCAGCCAAGGGGGGTTTACAGATACGCAGTATTTT
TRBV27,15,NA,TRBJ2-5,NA,CASSFGRFYQETQYF,TGTGCCAGCAGTTTCGGCAGATTCTACCAAGAGACCCAGTACTTC
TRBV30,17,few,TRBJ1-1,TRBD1,CAWSRGTGGAGNTEAFF,TGTGCCTGGAGCCGAGGGACAGGGGGCGCCGGGAACACTGAAGCTTTCTTT
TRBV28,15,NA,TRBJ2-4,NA,CASSLSGSGKNIQYF,TGTGCCAGCAGTTTATCCGGGAGCGGCAAAAACATTCAGTACTTC
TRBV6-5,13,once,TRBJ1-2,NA,CASRLDSNYGYTF,TGTGCCAGCCGACTAGACAGCAACTATGGCTACACCTTC
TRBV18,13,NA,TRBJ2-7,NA,CASSPPGRNEQYF,TGTGCCAGCTCACCACCGGGACGGAACGAGCAGTACTTC
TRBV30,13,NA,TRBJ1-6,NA,CAWSVGTNSPLHF,TGTGCCTGGAGTGTAGGGACCAATTCACCCCTCCACTTT
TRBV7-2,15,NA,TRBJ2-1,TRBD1,CASSLDRGSYNEQFF,TGTGCCAGCAGCTTGGACAGGGGTTCGTACAATGAGCAGTTCTTC
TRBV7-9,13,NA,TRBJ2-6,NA,CASSPSGANVLTF,TGTGCCAGCTCCCCCTCTGGGGCCAACGTCCTGACTTTC